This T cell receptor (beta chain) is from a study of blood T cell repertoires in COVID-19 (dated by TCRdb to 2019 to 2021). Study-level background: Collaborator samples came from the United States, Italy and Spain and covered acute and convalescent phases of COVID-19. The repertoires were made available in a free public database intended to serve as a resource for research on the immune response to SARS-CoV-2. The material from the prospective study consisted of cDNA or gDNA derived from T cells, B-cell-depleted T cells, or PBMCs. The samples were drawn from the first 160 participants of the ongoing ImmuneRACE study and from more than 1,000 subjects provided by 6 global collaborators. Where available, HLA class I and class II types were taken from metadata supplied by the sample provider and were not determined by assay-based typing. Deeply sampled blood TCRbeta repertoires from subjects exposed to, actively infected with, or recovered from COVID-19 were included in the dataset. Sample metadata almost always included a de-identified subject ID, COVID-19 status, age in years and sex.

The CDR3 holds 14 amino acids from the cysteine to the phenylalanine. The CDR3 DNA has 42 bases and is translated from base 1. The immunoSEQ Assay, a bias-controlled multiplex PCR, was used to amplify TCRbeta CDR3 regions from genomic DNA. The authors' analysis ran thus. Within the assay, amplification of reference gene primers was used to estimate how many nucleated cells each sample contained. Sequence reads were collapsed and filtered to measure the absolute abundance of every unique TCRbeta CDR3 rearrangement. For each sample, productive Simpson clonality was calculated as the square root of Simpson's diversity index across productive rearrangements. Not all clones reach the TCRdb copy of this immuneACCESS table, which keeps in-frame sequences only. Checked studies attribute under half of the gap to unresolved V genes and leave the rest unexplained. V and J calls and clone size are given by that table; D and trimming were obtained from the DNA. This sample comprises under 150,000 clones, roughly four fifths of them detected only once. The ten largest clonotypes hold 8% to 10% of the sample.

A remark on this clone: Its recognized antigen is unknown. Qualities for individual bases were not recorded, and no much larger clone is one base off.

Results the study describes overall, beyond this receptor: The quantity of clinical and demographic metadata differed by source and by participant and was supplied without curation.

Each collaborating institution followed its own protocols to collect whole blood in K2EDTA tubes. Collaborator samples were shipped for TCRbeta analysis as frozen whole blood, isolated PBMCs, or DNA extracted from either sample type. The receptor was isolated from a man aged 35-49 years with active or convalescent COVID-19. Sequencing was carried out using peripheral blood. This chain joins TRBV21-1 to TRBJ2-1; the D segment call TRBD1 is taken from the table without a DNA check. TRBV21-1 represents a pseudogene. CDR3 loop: CASSNEAGAREQFF. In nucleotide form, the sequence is TGTGCCAGCAGCAATGAGGCAGGGGCGCGTGAGCAGTTCTTC.